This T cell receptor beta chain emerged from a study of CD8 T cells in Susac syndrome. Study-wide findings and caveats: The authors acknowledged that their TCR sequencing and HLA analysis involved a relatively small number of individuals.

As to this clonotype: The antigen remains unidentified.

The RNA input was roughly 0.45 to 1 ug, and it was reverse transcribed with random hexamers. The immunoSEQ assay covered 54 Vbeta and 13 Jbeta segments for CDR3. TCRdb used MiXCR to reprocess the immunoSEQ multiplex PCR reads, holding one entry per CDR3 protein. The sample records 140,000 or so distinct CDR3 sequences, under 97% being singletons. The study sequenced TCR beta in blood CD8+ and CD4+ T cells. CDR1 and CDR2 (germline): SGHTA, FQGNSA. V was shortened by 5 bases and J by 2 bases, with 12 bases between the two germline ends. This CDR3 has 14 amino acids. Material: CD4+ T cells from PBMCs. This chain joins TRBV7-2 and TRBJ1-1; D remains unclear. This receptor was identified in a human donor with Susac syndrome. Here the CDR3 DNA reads TGTGCCAGCAGCCCCCTACGGGCAAACACTGAAGCTTTCTTT. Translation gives CASSPLRANTEAFF.